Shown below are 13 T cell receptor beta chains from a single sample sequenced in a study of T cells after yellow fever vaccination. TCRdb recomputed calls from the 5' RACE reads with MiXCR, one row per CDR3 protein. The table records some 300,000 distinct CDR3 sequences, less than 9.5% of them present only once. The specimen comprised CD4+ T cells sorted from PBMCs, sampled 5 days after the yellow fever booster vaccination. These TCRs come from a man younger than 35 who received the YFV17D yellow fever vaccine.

CDR3 DNA: TGTGCCAGCAGCCAAGGGCTAGCGGACTACAATGAGCAGTTCTTC. It yields the protein CASSQGLADYNEQFF. The V and J genes are TRBV3-1 and TRBJ2-1; 7 bases align to TRBD2. Trimming at V came to 1 base and at J to 3 bases, leaving 3 bases not matched to a gene. The CDR3 consists of 15 residues. CDR1 LGHDT and CDR2 YNNKEL come from the germline V gene (reference sequence).

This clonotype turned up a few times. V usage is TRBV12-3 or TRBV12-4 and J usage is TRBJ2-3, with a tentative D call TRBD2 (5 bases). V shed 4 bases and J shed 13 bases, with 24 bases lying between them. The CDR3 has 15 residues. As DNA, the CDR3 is TGTGCCAGCAGTTGGAGGAATCTACGTTTCGGGTTAAAGTATTTT. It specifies CASSWRNLRFGLKYF.

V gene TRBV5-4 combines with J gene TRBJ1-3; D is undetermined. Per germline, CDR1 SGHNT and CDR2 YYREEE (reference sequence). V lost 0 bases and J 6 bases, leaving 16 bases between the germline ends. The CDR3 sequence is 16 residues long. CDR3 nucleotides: TGTGCCAGCAGCTTGGCGAAGGGAGCGCGAGAAAACACCATATATTTT. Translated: CASSLAKGARENTIYF. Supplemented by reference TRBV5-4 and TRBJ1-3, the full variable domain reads ETGVTQSPTHLIKTRGQQVTLRCSSQSGHNTVSWYQQALGQGPQFIFQYYREEENGRGNFPPRFSGLQFPNYSSELNVNALELDDSALYLCASSLAKGARENTIYFGEGSWLTVV.

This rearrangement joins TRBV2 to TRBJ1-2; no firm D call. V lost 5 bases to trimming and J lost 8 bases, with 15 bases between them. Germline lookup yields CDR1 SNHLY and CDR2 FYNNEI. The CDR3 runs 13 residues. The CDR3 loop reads CASSSLSDVGYTF. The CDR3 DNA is TGTGCCAGCAGTTCTCTCTCGGATGTCGGCTACACCTTC.

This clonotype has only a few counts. The CDR3 spells CASSLGAGGKLFF. The DNA for the CDR3 is TGTGCCAGCAGTTTAGGAGCGGGGGGAAAACTGTTTTTT. The chain joins TRBV12-3 or TRBV12-4 to TRBJ1-4; D is perhaps TRBD1 (5 bases). V shed 1 base and J shed 10 bases, with 10 bases lying between them. The CDR3 extends over 13 amino acids.

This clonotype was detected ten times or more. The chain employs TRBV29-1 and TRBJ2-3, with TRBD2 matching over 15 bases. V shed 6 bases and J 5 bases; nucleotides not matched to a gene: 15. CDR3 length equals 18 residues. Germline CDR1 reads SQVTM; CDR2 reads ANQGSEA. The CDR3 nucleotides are TGCAGCGTGACCACGGGACTAGCGGGGGGACGCGGAAAAGATACGCAGTATTTT. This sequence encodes CSVTTGLAGGRGKDTQYF.

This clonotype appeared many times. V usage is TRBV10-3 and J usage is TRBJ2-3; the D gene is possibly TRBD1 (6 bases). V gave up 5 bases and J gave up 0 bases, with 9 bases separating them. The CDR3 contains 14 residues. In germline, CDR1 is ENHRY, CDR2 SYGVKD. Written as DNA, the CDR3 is TGTGCCATCAGTAAAACAGGGAGCACAGATACGCAGTATTTT. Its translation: CAISKTGSTDTQYF.

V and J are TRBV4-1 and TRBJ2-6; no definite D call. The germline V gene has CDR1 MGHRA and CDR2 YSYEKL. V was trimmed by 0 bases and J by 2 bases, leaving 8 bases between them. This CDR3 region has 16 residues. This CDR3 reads CASSQDGPTGANVLTF. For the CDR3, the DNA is TGCGCCAGCAGCCAAGATGGTCCAACTGGGGCCAACGTCCTGACTTTC.

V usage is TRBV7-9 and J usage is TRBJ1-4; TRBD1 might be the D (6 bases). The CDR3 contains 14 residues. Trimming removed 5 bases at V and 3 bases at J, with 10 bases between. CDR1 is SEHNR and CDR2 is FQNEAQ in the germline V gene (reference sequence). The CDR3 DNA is TGTGCCAGCAGCCCACAGGGAGCTAATGAAAAACTGTTTTTT. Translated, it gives CASSPQGANEKLFF.

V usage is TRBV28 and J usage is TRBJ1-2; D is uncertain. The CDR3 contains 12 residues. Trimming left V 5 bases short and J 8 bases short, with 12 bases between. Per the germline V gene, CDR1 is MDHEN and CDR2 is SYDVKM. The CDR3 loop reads CASSLELRGYTF. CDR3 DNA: TGTGCCAGCAGTCTGGAGTTGCGGGGCTACACCTTC.

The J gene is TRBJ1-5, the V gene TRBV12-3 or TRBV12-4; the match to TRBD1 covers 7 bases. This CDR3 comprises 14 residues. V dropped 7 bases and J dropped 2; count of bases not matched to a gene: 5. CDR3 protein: CASTTGLGNQPQHF. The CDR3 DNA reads TGTGCCAGCACGACAGGGCTTGGCAATCAGCCCCAGCATTTT.

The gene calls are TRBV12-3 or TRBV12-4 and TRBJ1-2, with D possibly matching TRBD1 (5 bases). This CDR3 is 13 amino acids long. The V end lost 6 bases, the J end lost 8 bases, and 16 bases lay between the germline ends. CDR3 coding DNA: TGTGCCAGCAGGCGTCAGGGTGGCGGAGGCTACACCTTC. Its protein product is CASRRQGGGGYTF.

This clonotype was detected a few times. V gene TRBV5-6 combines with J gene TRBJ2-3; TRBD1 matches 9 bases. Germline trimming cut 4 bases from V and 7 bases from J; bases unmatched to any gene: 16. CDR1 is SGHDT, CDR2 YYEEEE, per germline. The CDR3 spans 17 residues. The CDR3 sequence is CASSQIIPGQGVHTQYF. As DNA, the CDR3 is TGTGCCAGCAGCCAAATCATACCGGGACAGGGAGTACATACGCAGTATTTT.